This note documents a single TCR beta chain sequence. Its target is unknown. This sample was included in a study of cytomegalovirus exposure and HLA in healthy donors. Study-wide results and limits: Differences between HLA loci emerged in a later analysis of TCR association rates, with DRB1 most and HLA-C fewest. When the data were analyzed later, several of the most significant clusters appeared to be linked to common viral pathogens.

The PCR ran on 60 Vbeta and 13 Jbeta primers. Only in-frame clones appear in the TCRdb table, and some are missing; sequencing was by immunoSEQ multiplex PCR. This table holds approximately 130,000 clones, approximately 72% found once. This CDR3 has 14 residues. Trimming took off 4 bases at V and 2 bases at J, with 11 bases between the two ends. Germline CDR1 and CDR2: SGHDN and FVKESK. J is TRBJ1-2 and V is TRBV14; D perhaps matches TRBD1 (6 bases). Sequencing was done on a sample of PBMCs. The TCR sequence derives from a human donor in good health. CDR3 loop: CASSPWDNNYGYTF. The CDR3 nucleotides read TGTGCCAGCAGCCCGTGGGACAACAACTATGGCTACACCTTC.